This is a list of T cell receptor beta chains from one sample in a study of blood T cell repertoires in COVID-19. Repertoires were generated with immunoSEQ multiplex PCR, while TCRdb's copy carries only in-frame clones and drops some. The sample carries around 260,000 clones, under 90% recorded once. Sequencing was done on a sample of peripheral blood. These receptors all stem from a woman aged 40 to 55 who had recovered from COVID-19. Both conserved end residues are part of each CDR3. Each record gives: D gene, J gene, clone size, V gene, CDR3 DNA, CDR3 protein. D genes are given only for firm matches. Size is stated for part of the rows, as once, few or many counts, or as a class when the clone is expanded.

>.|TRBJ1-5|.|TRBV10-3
TGTGCCATCAGTGAGTCGAAGGGGGACAATCAGCCCCAGCATTTT
CAISESKGDNQPQHF
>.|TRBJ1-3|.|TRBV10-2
TGCGCCAGCAGTGTTTCCGGGGGTGGAAACACCATATATTTT
CASSVSGGGNTIYF
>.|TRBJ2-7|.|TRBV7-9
TGTGCCAGCACCCCGGACTCTACCGCCGAGCAGTACTTC
CASTPDSTAEQYF
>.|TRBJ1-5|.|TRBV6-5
TGTGCCAGCAGGGACTCAGGGGACCTTCGCCCCCAGCATTTT
CASRDSGDLRPQHF
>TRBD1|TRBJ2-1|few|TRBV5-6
TGTGCCAGCAGCTTAATCGAGGACAGGGGTTACAATGAGCAGTTCTTC
CASSLIEDRGYNEQFF
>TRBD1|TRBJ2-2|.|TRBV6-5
TGTGCCAGCAGGTCCACAGGGGGCACCGGGGAGCTGTTTTTT
CASRSTGGTGELFF
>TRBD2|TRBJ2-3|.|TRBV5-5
TGTGCCAGCAGTAGGCGGGAGCTCACAGATACGCAGTATTTT
CASSRRELTDTQYF
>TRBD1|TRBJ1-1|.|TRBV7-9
TGTGCCAGCAGACCTATCCCGGGACAGGGGGCGAGTAACACTGAAGCTTTCTTT
CASRPIPGQGASNTEAFF
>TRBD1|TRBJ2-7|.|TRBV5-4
TGTGCCAGCAGTGGATTAGGGGGCCCAGGCTACGAGCAGTACTTC
CASSGLGGPGYEQYF
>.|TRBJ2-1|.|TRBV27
TGTGCAACCGCCGGGAGTTACAATGAGCAGTTCTTC
CATAGSYNEQFF
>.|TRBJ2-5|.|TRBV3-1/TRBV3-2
TGTGCCAGCAGCCAAGATCATCCAGTGCCGGAGACCCAGTACTTC
CASSQDHPVPETQYF
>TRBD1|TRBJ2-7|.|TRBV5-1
TGCGCCAGCGGGACAGGGGAGCAATTCGGCGAGCAGTACTTC
CASGTGEQFGEQYF
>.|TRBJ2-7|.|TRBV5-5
TGTGCCAGCAGGGAGGCCGGACAGTCCTACGAGCAGTACTTC
CASREAGQSYEQYF
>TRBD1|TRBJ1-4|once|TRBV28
TGTGCCAGCGGATCAGGAGGGGGCGGTGAAAAACTGTTTTTT
CASGSGGGGEKLFF
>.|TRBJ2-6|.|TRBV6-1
TGTGCCAGCAGTGAAGCGGCCAGGGGCGTTAGCTCTGGGGCCAACGTCCTGACTTTC
CASSEAARGVSSGANVLTF
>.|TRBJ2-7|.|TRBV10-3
TGTGCCATCAGTGAGCCGGGAACCGCCCCTCACGAGCAGTACTTC
CAISEPGTAPHEQYF
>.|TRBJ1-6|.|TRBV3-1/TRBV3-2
TGTGCCAGCAGCCCAGGGAATTCACCCCTCCACTTT
CASSPGNSPLHF
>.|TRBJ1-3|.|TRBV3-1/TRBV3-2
TGTGCCAGCAGCCCCTGGGGGGGGGCGGAGGACACCATATATTTT
CASSPWGGAEDTIYF
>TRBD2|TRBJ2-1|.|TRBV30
TGTGCCTGGAGTCCGGGGACTAGCAGCTCCTACAATGAGCAGTTCTTC
CAWSPGTSSSYNEQFF
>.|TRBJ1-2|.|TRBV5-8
TGTGCCAGCAGCACAGACAGGCCCATATACTATGGCTACACCTTC
CASSTDRPIYYGYTF
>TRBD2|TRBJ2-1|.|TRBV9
TGTGCCAGCAGTCGGGCGGGAGTGGGCTACAATGAGCAGTTCTTC
CASSRAGVGYNEQFF
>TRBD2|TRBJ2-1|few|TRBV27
TGTGCCAGCAGTCAGAAACATAGCGGGATAGGGCGGTTTGAGCAGTTCTTC
CASSQKHSGIGRFEQFF
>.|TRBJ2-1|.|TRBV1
TGCACCAGCAGCCAACTCCCGGGACTAGCGGGCTCGGTAGACAATGAGCAGTTCTTC
CTSSQLPGLAGSVDNEQFF
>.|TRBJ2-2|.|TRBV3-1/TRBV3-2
TGTGCCAGCAGCCAAGAGAGAGGGACGAACACCGGGGAGCTGTTTTTT
CASSQERGTNTGELFF
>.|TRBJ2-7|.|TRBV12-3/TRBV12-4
TGTGCCAGCAGCGGGGTCCTCTACGAGCAGTACTTC
CASSGVLYEQYF
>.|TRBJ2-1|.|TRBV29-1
TGCAGCGTCTCGGGACTCACGTACAATGAGCAGTTCTTC
CSVSGLTYNEQFF
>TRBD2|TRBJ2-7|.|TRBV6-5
TGTGCCAGCAGATCGCAAGCGGGAGCCTACGAGCAGTACTTC
CASRSQAGAYEQYF
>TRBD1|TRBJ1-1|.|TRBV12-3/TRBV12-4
TGTGCCAGCAGGGGACAGTCAACTGAAGCTTTCTTT
CASRGQSTEAFF
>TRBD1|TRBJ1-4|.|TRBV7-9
TGTGCCAGCAGTTCGGACAGGGAGGAAGAAAAACTGTTTTTT
CASSSDREEEKLFF
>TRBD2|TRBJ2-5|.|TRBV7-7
TGTGCCAGCAGCTTAGGTGGGACTACCGAAGAGACCCAGTACTTC
CASSLGGTTEETQYF
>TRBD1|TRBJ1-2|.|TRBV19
TGTGCCAGTAGTCTGGACAGGGGATATGACTACACCTTC
CASSLDRGYDYTF
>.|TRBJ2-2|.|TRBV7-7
TGTGCCAGCAGCTTTGGCCCGAACACCGGGGAGCTGTTTTTT
CASSFGPNTGELFF
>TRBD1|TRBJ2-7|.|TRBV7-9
TGTGCCAGCAGACCCGGGACAGGGCAGGCCTACGAGCAGTACTTC
CASRPGTGQAYEQYF
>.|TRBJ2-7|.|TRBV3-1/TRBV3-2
TGTGCCAGCAGCCAACAGACAGGTGGGGCCTACGAGCAGTACTTC
CASSQQTGGAYEQYF
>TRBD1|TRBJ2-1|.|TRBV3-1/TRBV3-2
TGTGCCAGCAGCCAAGGGGACAGAAAGTTCTTC
CASSQGDRKFF
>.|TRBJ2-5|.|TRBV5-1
TGCGCCAGCAGCCGGGAGACCCAGTACTTC
CASSRETQYF
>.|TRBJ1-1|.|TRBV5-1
TGCGCCAGCAGCTTGGACAGGGACACTGAAGCTTTCTTT
CASSLDRDTEAFF
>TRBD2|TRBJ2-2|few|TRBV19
TGTGCCAGTAGTATCGGAATAGCGGGTGTCCCCGGGGAGCTGTTTTTT
CASSIGIAGVPGELFF
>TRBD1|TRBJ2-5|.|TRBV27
TGTGCCAGCAGTAGGGGACAGGGGCCCCAAGAGACCCAGTACTTC
CASSRGQGPQETQYF
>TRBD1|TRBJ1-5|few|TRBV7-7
TGTGCCAGCAGCTTAGTTGCGGGACAGGGGTACCATAGCAATCAGCCCCAGCATTTT
CASSLVAGQGYHSNQPQHF
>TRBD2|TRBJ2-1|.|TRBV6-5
TGTGCCAGCAGTTACTCGGGGGGGAGCTCCTACAATGAGCAGTTCTTC
CASSYSGGSSYNEQFF
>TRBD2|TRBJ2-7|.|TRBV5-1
TGCGCCAGCAGCGACTCTAGCGGGAGGGCCGGCGAGCAGTACTTC
CASSDSSGRAGEQYF
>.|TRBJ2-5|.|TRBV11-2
TGTGCCAGCAGCTTGGGTGGGACATTCGTCCGGACCCAGTACTTC
CASSLGGTFVRTQYF
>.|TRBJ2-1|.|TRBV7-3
TGTGCCAGCAGCCCCCTGGGGGGAAGGGAGGATGAGCAGTTCTTC
CASSPLGGREDEQFF
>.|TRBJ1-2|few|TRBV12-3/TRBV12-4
TGTGCCAGCAGTTTAGAGGCAGGTAGGGGCTACACCTTC
CASSLEAGRGYTF
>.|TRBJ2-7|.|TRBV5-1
TGCGCCAGCAGCTTGGTAGGGCCGGGGGAGCAGTACTTC
CASSLVGPGEQYF
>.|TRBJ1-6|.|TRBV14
TGTGCCAGCAGCCAAGATAGAGATTCACCCCTCCACTTT
CASSQDRDSPLHF
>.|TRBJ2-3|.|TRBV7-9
TGTGCCAGCAGCCAGGCCTCTGGGCTTTCCAGAGCAGATACGCAGTATTTT
CASSQASGLSRADTQYF
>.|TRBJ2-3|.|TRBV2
TGTGCCAGCAGTGACAGGGGCGAAGATACGCAGTATTTT
CASSDRGEDTQYF
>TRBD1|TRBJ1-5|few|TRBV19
TGTGCCAGTAGAAGGGAGACAGGGGGCTCTATTGGCAATCAGCCCCAGCATTTT
CASRRETGGSIGNQPQHF
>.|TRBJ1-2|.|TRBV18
TGTGCCAGCTCACCAGACAGGAACTATGGCTACACCTTC
CASSPDRNYGYTF
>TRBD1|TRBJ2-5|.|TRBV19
TGTGCCAGTAGCCAAGACAGGGGGCGAGAGACCCAGTACTTC
CASSQDRGRETQYF
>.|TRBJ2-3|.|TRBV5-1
TGCGCCAGCAGTGGAGCGGAGGCCCCCACAGATACGCAGTATTTT
CASSGAEAPTDTQYF